The 18 T cell receptor beta chains below all came from one sample that was sequenced in a study of blood T cells in healthy people across ages. PCR was performed a second time for about 7 to 12 cycles using a sample-barcoded 5' primer and a J-beta primer mix. TCRdb reprocessed the 5' RACE reads via MiXCR and lists one record per CDR3 protein. The sample has some 730,000 distinct CDR3 sequences, approximately 21% seen once. The source material was blood. All receptors come from a man between 70 and 80 years old in good health.

V gene TRBV27 combines with J gene TRBJ2-2; D is perhaps TRBD1 (6 bases). V gave up 5 bases and J gave up 6 bases, with 16 bases separating them. The CDR3 is 15 amino acids. Germline loops: CDR1 MNHEY, CDR2 SMNVEV (reference sequence). DNA for the CDR3: TGTGCCAGCAGTAAACAACAGGGTTACGCCGGGGAGCTGTTTTTT. Protein sequence: CASSKQQGYAGELFF.

This chain connects TRBV18 to TRBJ2-7; D gene uncertain. Germline lookup yields CDR1 KGHSH and CDR2 LQKENI. Trimming took off 6 bases at V and 4 bases at J, with 19 bases between the two ends. The CDR3 is 15 residues long. The CDR3 nucleotides read TGTGCCAGCTCCCCAAGAGTAGGTGGCCCTTACGAGCAGTACTTC. Protein sequence: CASSPRVGGPYEQYF.

In this sample, this clonotype turned up once. V and J are TRBV20-1 and TRBJ2-3, with TRBD1 identical over 7 bases. Trimming removed 3 bases from V and 2 bases from J; junction bases left unmatched: 14. The germline gives CDR1 DFQATT, CDR2 SNEGSKA (reference sequence). This CDR3 has 17 residues. The CDR3 DNA sequence: TGCAGTGCTAGGCCGCTCGCGACAGGGTCGCACACAGATACGCAGTATTTT. Its protein product is CSARPLATGSHTDTQYF.

The CDR3 loop reads CASSVGTGGGEQYV. CDR3 bases: TGTGCCAGCAGCGTTGGGACAGGGGGCGGCGAGCAGTACGTC. This sequence joins TRBV9 and TRBJ2-7; 12 nucleotides align to TRBD1. The CDR3 is 14 residues long. Germline V gene sequence: CDR1 SGDLS, CDR2 YYNGEE. With V trimmed by 2 bases and J by 6 bases, 3 bases remained unmatched.

This chain joins TRBV6-6 and TRBJ1-2; tentative D call: TRBD1 (6 bases). Germline lookup yields CDR1 MNHNY and CDR2 SVGAGI (reference sequence). The CDR3 sequence is 13 residues long. V shed 6 bases and J shed 8 bases, with 16 bases lying between them. The DNA for the CDR3 is TGTGCCAGCAGCTTCGACAGGATTTTGGGCTACACCTTC. As protein: CASSFDRILGYTF.

This clonotype has just a few counts. The rearrangement links TRBV12-3 or TRBV12-4 to TRBJ1-5, with 7 bases identical to TRBD1. Trimming took 8 bases from V and 3 from J; bases not matched to a gene: 1. The CDR3 contains 12 residues. CDR3 amino acids: CASGTVNQPQHF. The CDR3 bases are TGTGCCAGCGGGACAGTCAATCAGCCCCAGCATTTT.

V gene TRBV18 combines with J gene TRBJ2-6; the D is unclear. There are 15 residues in the CDR3. Germline CDR1 reads KGHSH; CDR2 reads LQKENI. V was clipped by 1 base and J by 3 bases, with 7 bases between them. DNA of the CDR3: TGTGCCAGCTCACCACAGGGAAATGGGGCCAACGTCCTGACTTTC. This sequence encodes CASSPQGNGANVLTF.

The chain joins TRBV10-3 to TRBJ1-2; unclear D gene. This CDR3 is 13 amino acids long. CDR1 is ENHRY and CDR2 is SYGVKD in the germline V gene. V dropped 6 bases and J dropped 4 bases, with 12 bases sitting between them. The CDR3 here is CAIRRKGGYGYTF. CDR3 coding DNA: TGTGCCATCAGAAGAAAAGGAGGCTATGGCTACACCTTC.

This clonotype came up a few times. The chain couples TRBV4-2 to TRBJ1-3; tentative D call: TRBD1 (6 bases). Trimming removed 4 bases from V and 2 bases from J, with 9 bases in between. CDR1 is LGHNA and CDR2 is YNFKEQ in the germline V gene. The CDR3 has 14 amino acids. The CDR3, as DNA: TGTGCCAGCAGCCCAGGGGCAGCTGGAAACACCATATATTTT. It is translated as CASSPGAAGNTIYF.

The V call is TRBV9, the J call TRBJ2-3, with 10 bases matching TRBD2. The V gene end was trimmed by 4 bases and the J gene end by 5 bases; junction bases not matched to a gene: 7. There are 15 residues in the CDR3. From germline, CDR1 is SGDLS and CDR2 YYNGEE. The CDR3 is CASSMSGGALDTQYF. The CDR3 region has the DNA TGTGCCAGCAGCATGAGCGGGGGGGCCTTAGATACGCAGTATTTT.

In this sample, this clonotype turned up a few times. For the CDR3, the DNA is TGTGCCAGCAGCTGGGACCGGCCCCTCTACAATGAGCAGTTCTTC. This sequence encodes CASSWDRPLYNEQFF. The chain links TRBV7-9 to TRBJ2-5; the D call may be TRBD1 or TRBD2 (5 bases each). Near its end, the DNA agrees better with TRBJ2-1, so the J call may be wrong. Germline CDR1 reads SEHNR; CDR2 reads FQNEAQ (reference sequence). The CDR3 runs to 15 residues.

V gene TRBV18 combines with J gene TRBJ2-3; no definite D call. V was shortened by 2 bases and J by 7 bases, with 10 bases between the two germline ends. Germline CDR1 KGHSH, CDR2 LQKENI. This CDR3 comprises 13 residues. CDR3 bases: TGTGCCAGCTCACCATACGAGGCAAATACGCAGTATTTT. Translation: CASSPYEANTQYF.

This rearrangement joins TRBV28 to TRBJ2-5; TRBD2 is a possible D gene (5 bases). There are 15 residues in the CDR3. CDR1 MDHEN and CDR2 SYDVKM come from the germline V gene. Trimming pared 4 bases from V and 5 bases from J, leaving 17 bases between. The CDR3 sequence is CASSYQSARGETQYF. In DNA, the CDR3 is TGTGCCAGCAGTTACCAGTCCGCTAGAGGGGAGACCCAGTACTTC.

This clonotype was seen a handful of times. The rearrangement uses TRBV5-1 and TRBJ2-1; 10 bases fit TRBD2. The CDR3 contains 13 residues. V trimming: 5 bases; J trimming: 8 bases; junction bases outside the gene matches: 4. Germline V CDR1 and CDR2: SGHRS, YFSETQ. The CDR3 DNA is TGCGCCAGCAGAGTAGCGGGAGGTCATGAGCAGTTCTTC. It specifies CASRVAGGHEQFF.

The rearrangement uses TRBV12-3 or TRBV12-4 and TRBJ2-5, with D perhaps TRBD2 (6 bases). This CDR3 is 15 amino acids long. Trimming took 2 bases from V and 2 from J, leaving 12 bases between them. The CDR3 sequence: CASSLLVGGQETQYF. The CDR3 region has the DNA TGTGCCAGCAGTTTATTGGTCGGGGGACAAGAGACCCAGTACTTC.

This clonotype was seen a few times. The rearrangement uses TRBV18 and TRBJ2-1; D ambiguous. The CDR3 is 15 residues long. The germline gives CDR1 KGHSH, CDR2 LQKENI. Trimming removed 1 base at V and 0 bases at J, with 7 bases between. The CDR3 coding sequence is TGTGCCAGCTCACCACGAGCTAGCTCCTACAATGAGCAGTTCTTC. This translates into CASSPRASSYNEQFF.

Regarding this clonotype: At one end, the junction sequence differs from germline, possibly due to a read error. The chain carries TRBV27 and TRBJ2-5; TRBD1 aligns across 11 bases. This CDR3 region has 16 residues. Germline assignment: CDR1 MNHEY and CDR2 SMNVEV (reference sequence). CDR3 in amino acids: CASSSLGGQGGETQYF. For the CDR3, the DNA is TGTGCCAGCAGTTCCTTGGGGGGACAGGGGGGAGAGACCCAGTACTTT.

This clonotype has a single count. The chain employs TRBV6-6 and TRBJ1-2; the match to TRBD1 covers 8 bases. Germline CDR1 and CDR2: MNHNY and SVGAGI (reference sequence). The CDR3 contains 13 residues. Trimming took 6 bases from V and 7 from J; bases not matched to a gene: 7. CDR3 nucleotide sequence: TGTGCCAGCAGAAATCAGGACAGGGTTGGCTACACCTTC. It translates to CASRNQDRVGYTF.